This TCR beta chain was profiled in a study of T cells in Graves' hyperthyroidism and ophthalmopathy (dated by TCRdb to between 2018 and 2020). Notes on the research overall: Peripheral blood was sampled at the time of initial diagnosis, prior to any treatment. TCR V-J signatures able to tell the groups apart were searched for in a discovery cohort of some 97 patients, of whom 43 had Graves' ophthalmopathy and more than 55 had stable Graves' hyperthyroidism. Prospective prediction of ophthalmopathy was tested in an independent validation cohort consisting of roughly 20 hyperthyroidism patients and some 17 patients who later progressed to ophthalmopathy. The 75 to 100 discovery patients were randomly split 7:3 into training and test sets. In addition, the study compared T-cell repertoires in thyroid tissue and in blood from roughly 6 Graves' hyperthyroidism patients. After sampling, hyperthyroidism patients received methimazole starting at 30 mg daily, and ophthalmopathy patients received high-dose intravenous methylprednisolone. The paper reports TCR Vbeta CDR3 sequencing of approximately 140 peripheral blood samples: approximately 43 ophthalmopathy, roughly 80 hyperthyroidism and approximately 17 progressor patients. What the authors observed across the whole study: Ophthalmopathy was separated from stable hyperthyroidism by a 13 V-J signature model, with over 85% sensitivity and approximately 84% specificity obtained in cross-validation and 80%/75% obtained in testing. Most expanded thyroid clonotypes (frequency above 0.001) were also detected in blood, suggesting blood repertoires may reflect thyroid immune responses. No statistical method was used to fix the sample size in advance, and group allocation was not hidden from the investigators. In validation, the model predicted progression to ophthalmopathy a median of roughly 6.2 months before onset, with roughly 70% sensitivity and roughly 79% specificity.

As regards this clonotype: It lacks a known antigen. There are no base qualities to consult, and no much larger clone falls within one base.

CDR1 and CDR2, per the germline V gene, are SGHNT and YENEEA. V lost 0 bases and J lost 7 bases; the stretch between them is 10 bases long. The cysteine opens and the phenylalanine closes a CDR3 of 14 amino acids. Only the CDR3 portion is preserved as DNA: 42 bases, with reading frame beginning at the first base. The TCR beta CDR3 regions were amplified from the RNA transcripts. A first-round RT-PCR of the TCR CDR3 used the HTBI primer set with the Qiagen OneStep RT-PCR kit. Libraries were constructed in a second round of multiplex PCR, after which size selection and purification were performed. Paired-end sequencing of the libraries was performed with 100 bp reads on an Illumina HiSeq2000. On the study's bioinformatics: SOAPnuke was used to process the raw data, throwing out any read that contained adapters or uncalled bases, had a mean Phred below 15, or lacked an exact constant-primer or identifier match. COPE v1.2.5 was used to merge high-quality paired reads, and clonotypes were defined as unique nucleotide sequences. MiTCR v1.1 was used to align clonotypes to the IMGT TRBV, TRBD and TRBJ reference segments. The analysis included only V-J combinations with a frequency above 0.0001, which together covered roughly 99% of the repertoires. The TCS score was defined as F50 (clonal expansion) divided by E x V (chaos), with BLOSUM62-based TCRdist calculated between CDR3 peptides within each V-J. Welch's t-statistics and random forest reduced several hundred V-J features to 10 to 15, which were used in a naive Bayes classifier (R e1071). The public reads were reprocessed in TCRdb via fastp at Q25 and MiXCR, keeping in-frame beta chains. Identical CDR3 protein sequences are pooled into one entry, listed with their most common genes and DNA. The V and J calls were determined by TCRdb, not by the authors. This sample holds about 690,000 distinct CDR3 sequences; 15% to 20% were observed only once. The ten largest clones add up to about 14% of the sample.

Stable Graves' hyperthyroidism was defined as the absence of progression to ophthalmopathy over 18 months of follow-up. The hyperthyroidism patients were between 18 and 65 years old and newly diagnosed, with a disease duration of less than 2 months. Patients with uncontrolled infections, other autoimmune diseases, pregnancy or lactation were excluded. Diagnoses were established on the basis of clinical symptoms, serum thyroxine and TRAb, thyroid ultrasound, and orbital computed tomography. PBMCs were isolated from 8 to 10 ml of fresh peripheral blood by Ficoll-Paque density gradient centrifugation. Total RNA was extracted with Trizol reagent, and quality was checked on an Agilent 2100 Bioanalyzer.

The chain is made from TRBV11-3 and TRBJ2-1, with the identity of the D gene unclear. The sequencing input was blood. This receptor was obtained from a man in his forties or fifties with Graves' hyperthyroidism. The CDR3 region reads CASSLDGPKNEQFF. Here is the DNA: TGTGCCAGCAGCTTAGACGGGCCTAAGAATGAGCAGTTCTTC.